This T cell receptor beta chain was sequenced in a study of cytomegalovirus exposure and HLA in healthy donors. Researchers ran the PCR with 60 Vbeta and 13 Jbeta primers. Some clones are missing from TCRdb's copy, which holds only in-frame ones; the method was immunoSEQ multiplex PCR. The data contain 70,000 or so clones, roughly 88% of them singletons. CDR3 length: 17 residues. V lost 0 bases, J lost 0 bases, and 5 bases stayed unmatched. This rearrangement joins TRBV6-7 to TRBJ2-7, with 10 positions matching TRBD2. TRBV6-7 has ORF status, its function being uncertain. This TCR came from a woman in her 30s in good health and CMV-seronegative. Sequences were obtained from PBMCs. CDR3 nucleotides: TGTGCCAGCAGTTACTCGTCCGGGACTAGCGTCTCCTACGAGCAGTACTTC. Encoded protein: CASSYSSGTSVSYEQYF.